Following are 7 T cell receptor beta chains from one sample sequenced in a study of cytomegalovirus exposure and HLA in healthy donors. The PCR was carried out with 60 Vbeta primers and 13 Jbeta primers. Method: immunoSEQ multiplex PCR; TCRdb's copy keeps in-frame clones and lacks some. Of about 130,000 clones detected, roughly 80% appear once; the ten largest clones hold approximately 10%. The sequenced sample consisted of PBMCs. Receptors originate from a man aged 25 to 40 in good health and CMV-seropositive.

In DNA, the CDR3 is TGTGCCAGCAGTCTTAGCCAGTCCGGGACAAGGGGGCTCGGCTACACCTTC. This codes for CASSLSQSGTRGLGYTF. The chain carries TRBV7-8 and TRBJ1-2, with 7 bases lining up with TRBD1. The CDR3 is 17 amino acids. The germline V gene has CDR1 SGHVS and CDR2 FQNEAQ. V lost 6 bases to trimming and J lost 8 bases; unmatched junction nucleotides: 21.

The CDR3 spells CASSFTRISTDTQYF. CDR3 sequence (DNA): TGTGCCAGCAGCTTTACGCGGATTAGCACAGATACGCAGTATTTT. This sequence joins TRBV7-2 and TRBJ2-3; D remains unclear. Germline V gives CDR1 SGHTA, CDR2 FQGNSA. V lost 3 bases and J lost 0, with 10 bases in between. The CDR3 covers 15 residues.

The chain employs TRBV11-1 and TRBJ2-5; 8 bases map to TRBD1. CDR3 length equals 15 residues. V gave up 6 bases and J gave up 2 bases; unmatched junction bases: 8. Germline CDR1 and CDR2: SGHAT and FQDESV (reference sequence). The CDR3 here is CASSLERDRQETQYF. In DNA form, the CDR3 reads TGTGCCAGCAGTCTGGAACGGGACAGGCAAGAGACCCAGTACTTC.

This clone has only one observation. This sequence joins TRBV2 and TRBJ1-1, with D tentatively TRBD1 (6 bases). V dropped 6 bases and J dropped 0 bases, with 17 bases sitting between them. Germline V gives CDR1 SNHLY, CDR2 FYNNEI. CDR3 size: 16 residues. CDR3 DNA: TGTGCCAGCAGACGCACTACTACAGGGCTGAACACTGAAGCTTTCTTT. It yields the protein CASRRTTTGLNTEAFF.

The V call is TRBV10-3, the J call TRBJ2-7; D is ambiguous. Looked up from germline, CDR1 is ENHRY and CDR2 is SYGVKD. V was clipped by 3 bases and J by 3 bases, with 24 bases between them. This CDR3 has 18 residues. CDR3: CAISEGGSLYQPSYEQYF. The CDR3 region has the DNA TGTGCCATCAGTGAAGGCGGATCCTTATACCAACCTAGCTACGAGCAGTACTTC.

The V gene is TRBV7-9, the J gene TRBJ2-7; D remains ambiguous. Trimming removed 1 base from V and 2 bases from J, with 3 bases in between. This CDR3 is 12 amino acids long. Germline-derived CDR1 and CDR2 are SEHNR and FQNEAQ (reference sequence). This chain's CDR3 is CASSLGAYEQYF. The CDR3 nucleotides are TGTGCCAGCAGCTTAGGCGCCTACGAGCAGTACTTC. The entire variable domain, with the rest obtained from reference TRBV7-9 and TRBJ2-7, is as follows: DTGVSQNPRHKITKRGQNVTFRCDPISEHNRLYWYRQTLGQGPEFLTYFQNEAQLEKSRLLSDRFSAERPKGSFSTLEIQRTEQGDSAMYLCASSLGAYEQYFGPGTRLTVT.

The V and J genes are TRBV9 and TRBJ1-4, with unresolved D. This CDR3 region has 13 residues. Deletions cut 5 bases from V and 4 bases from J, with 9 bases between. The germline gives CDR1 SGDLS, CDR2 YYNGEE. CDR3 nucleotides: TGTGCCAGCAGTTCCTCTAATAATGAAAAACTGTTTTTT. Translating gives CASSSSNNEKLFF.